These T cell receptor beta chains were read from a single sample in a study of T cells and copy number aberrations in small-cell lung cancer. Clones were sequenced by immunoSEQ multiplex PCR, and TCRdb holds only the in-frame ones, with some missing. Here the sample spans over a thousand clones, 83% being singletons. Sequences were obtained from normal tissue next to the tumor. All receptors derive from a man in his fifties or sixties with small cell lung cancer. Both conserved end residues are part of each CDR3. Fields, in order: CDR3 protein, CDR3 DNA, V gene, CDR3 length, D gene, clone size, J gene. The D gene is left open where the match is weak. Only some rows state a clone size, as once, few, many or a class for expanded clones.

CDR3: CASSISRANVLTF; DNA: TGTGCCAGTAGTATCAGTCGGGCCAACGTCCTGACTTTC; V: TRBV19; length: 13; D: -; size: few; J: TRBJ2-6
CDR3: CASSEAGTSNYEQYF; DNA: TGTGCCAGCAGTGAAGCTGGGACCTCCAACTACGAGCAGTACTTC; V: TRBV6-1; length: 15; D: -; size: -; J: TRBJ2-7
CDR3: CASSSVKAGGTEAFF; DNA: TGTGCCAGCAGTTCCGTTAAAGCAGGAGGCACCGAAGCTTTCTTT; V: TRBV28; length: 15; D: -; size: -; J: TRBJ1-1
CDR3: CASADSGGTGIFTDTQYF; DNA: TGTGCCAGCGCCGACTCAGGAGGTACAGGGATTTTCACAGATACGCAGTATTTT; V: TRBV14; length: 18; D: -; size: -; J: TRBJ2-3
CDR3: CASSLDPSGELFF; DNA: TGTGCCAGCAGCTTAGACCCATCCGGGGAGCTGTTTTTT; V: TRBV7-6; length: 13; D: -; size: -; J: TRBJ2-2
CDR3: CASSLGTGILQETQYF; DNA: TGCGCCAGCAGCTTGGGGACAGGGATTCTCCAAGAGACCCAGTACTTC; V: TRBV5-1; length: 16; D: TRBD1; size: -; J: TRBJ2-5
CDR3: CASSVDPSGTGYGYTF; DNA: TGTGCCAGCAGCGTAGACCCCTCCGGGACAGGGTATGGCTACACCTTC; V: TRBV9; length: 16; D: TRBD1; size: large; J: TRBJ1-2
CDR3: CASSTQGGNQPQHF; DNA: TGTGCCAGTAGTACGCAAGGTGGGAATCAGCCCCAGCATTTT; V: TRBV19; length: 14; D: -; size: -; J: TRBJ1-5
CDR3: CAWSVRTEGEQYF; DNA: TGTGCCTGGAGTGTACGAACAGAGGGCGAGCAGTACTTC; V: TRBV30; length: 13; D: -; size: -; J: TRBJ2-7
CDR3: CASRDGNSPLHF; DNA: TGTGCCAGCCGGGACGGTAATTCACCCCTCCACTTT; V: TRBV19; length: 12; D: -; size: -; J: TRBJ1-6
CDR3: CAWSASGASNQPQHF; DNA: TGTGCCTGGAGTGCCTCCGGGGCTAGCAATCAGCCCCAGCATTTT; V: TRBV30; length: 15; D: -; size: once; J: TRBJ1-5
CDR3: CASSAPGQDNQPQHF; DNA: TGTGCCAGCAGTGCTCCGGGACAAGACAATCAGCCCCAGCATTTT; V: TRBV2; length: 15; D: -; size: -; J: TRBJ1-5
CDR3: CAISIGLGETQYF; DNA: TGTGCCATCTCCATAGGCCTCGGGGAGACCCAGTACTTC; V: TRBV6-1; length: 13; D: -; size: -; J: TRBJ2-5
CDR3: CASTPGGTGPHEQFF; DNA: TGTGCCAGCACCCCTGGGGGGACAGGGCCTCATGAGCAGTTCTTC; V: TRBV28; length: 15; D: TRBD1; size: -; J: TRBJ2-1
CDR3: CASSPDLTGTGGFGYTF; DNA: TGCGCCAGCAGCCCAGATTTGACCGGGACAGGGGGCTTCGGCTACACCTTC; V: TRBV4-3; length: 17; D: TRBD1; size: -; J: TRBJ1-2
CDR3: CASSAGLVSGRGTEAFF; DNA: TGTGCCAGCAGCGCCGGTTTGGTGTCTGGCAGGGGAACTGAAGCTTTCTTT; V: TRBV7-8; length: 17; D: -; size: large; J: TRBJ1-1
CDR3: CAWKGTGAVKNIQYF; DNA: TGTGCCTGGAAAGGGACAGGGGCGGTCAAAAACATTCAGTACTTC; V: TRBV30; length: 15; D: TRBD1; size: -; J: TRBJ2-4
CDR3: CASRQGGNQPQHF; DNA: TGTGCCAGCAGGCAGGGGGGTAATCAGCCCCAGCATTTT; V: TRBV28; length: 13; D: TRBD1; size: -; J: TRBJ1-5
CDR3: CASGTGRGINTEAFF; DNA: TGTGCCAGCGGGACAGGGAGGGGGATAAACACTGAAGCTTTCTTT; V: TRBV6-5; length: 15; D: TRBD1; size: -; J: TRBJ1-1
CDR3: CASSYMTSANTGELFF; DNA: TGTGCCAGCAGTTATATGACTAGCGCCAACACCGGGGAGCTGTTTTTT; V: TRBV27; length: 16; D: TRBD2; size: few; J: TRBJ2-2
CDR3: CASSLRLAGEYEQYF; DNA: TGTGCCAGCAGCCTTCGACTAGCGGGGGAATACGAGCAGTACTTC; V: TRBV5-4; length: 15; D: TRBD2; size: -; J: TRBJ2-7
CDR3: CASSDRLAGGIVNEQFF; DNA: TGTGCCAGCAGCGATCGACTAGCGGGAGGCATCGTCAATGAGCAGTTCTTC; V: TRBV5-6; length: 17; D: TRBD2; size: -; J: TRBJ2-1
CDR3: CASSRDDSMGYTF; DNA: TGTGCCAGCAGTCGTGATGACTCGATGGGCTACACCTTC; V: TRBV6-6; length: 13; D: -; size: few; J: TRBJ1-2
CDR3: CASSQSGVSFEQPQHF; DNA: TGCGCCAGCAGCCAATCGGGGGTATCGTTTGAACAGCCCCAGCATTTT; V: TRBV4-1; length: 16; D: -; size: -; J: TRBJ1-5
CDR3: CAWEQGAGSSYNSPLHF; DNA: TGTGCCTGGGAACAGGGGGCGGGAAGCTCCTATAATTCACCCCTCCACTTT; V: TRBV30; length: 17; D: TRBD1; size: -; J: TRBJ1-6
CDR3: CASSFPGETQYF; DNA: TGTGCCAGCAGCTTTCCTGGGGAGACCCAGTACTTC; V: TRBV7-2; length: 12; D: -; size: -; J: TRBJ2-5
CDR3: CASSIAQSEYGYTF; DNA: TGTGCCAGTAGTATCGCACAGTCCGAGTATGGCTACACCTTC; V: TRBV19; length: 14; D: -; size: few; J: TRBJ1-2
CDR3: CASSGISGGSTDTQYF; DNA: TGTGCCAGCAGTGGCATCAGCGGGGGCAGCACAGATACGCAGTATTTT; V: TRBV6-4; length: 16; D: TRBD2; size: -; J: TRBJ2-3
CDR3: CASRGGGNYEQYF; DNA: TGTGCCAGCAGAGGAGGGGGAAACTACGAGCAGTACTTC; V: TRBV2; length: 13; D: -; size: -; J: TRBJ2-7
CDR3: CASSLIWGTEAFF; DNA: TGTGCCAGCAGTTTAATTTGGGGAACTGAAGCTTTCTTT; V: TRBV27; length: 13; D: -; size: -; J: TRBJ1-1
CDR3: CASSLTSGDEKLFF; DNA: TGTGCCAGCAGCTTAACCAGTGGCGATGAAAAACTGTTTTTT; V: TRBV11-3; length: 14; D: -; size: large; J: TRBJ1-4
CDR3: CASSPSLADSYEQYF; DNA: TGTGCCAGCAGCCCCTCCCTAGCGGACTCCTACGAGCAGTACTTC; V: TRBV4-2; length: 15; D: TRBD2; size: -; J: TRBJ2-7
CDR3: CAWFYGVAGVETGELFF; DNA: TGTGCTTGGTTCTATGGGGTAGCGGGAGTCGAGACCGGGGAGCTGTTTTTT; V: TRBV30; length: 17; D: TRBD2; size: -; J: TRBJ2-2
CDR3: CASSLRRWGYNEQFF; DNA: TGTGCCAGCAGCTTACGGCGGTGGGGGTACAATGAGCAGTTCTTC; V: TRBV7-2; length: 15; D: -; size: -; J: TRBJ2-1
CDR3: CAISPTGTGGRGNQPQHF; DNA: TGTGCCATCAGCCCCACCGGGACAGGGGGCAGGGGCAATCAGCCCCAGCATTTT; V: TRBV10-3; length: 18; D: TRBD1; size: -; J: TRBJ1-5
CDR3: CAWRARGPPYEQYF; DNA: TGTGCCTGGAGGGCAAGAGGGCCGCCCTACGAGCAGTACTTC; V: TRBV30; length: 14; D: -; size: -; J: TRBJ2-7
CDR3: CASSLRDSHYEQYF; DNA: TGTGCCAGCAGTTTAAGGGACAGTCACTACGAGCAGTACTTC; V: TRBV6-1; length: 14; D: TRBD1; size: few; J: TRBJ2-7
CDR3: CASSLKLKTSGSSSSYNEQFF; DNA: TGTGCCAGCAGTTTAAAGCTAAAGACTAGCGGATCCTCTAGCTCCTACAATGAGCAGTTCTTC; V: TRBV27; length: 21; D: TRBD2; size: once; J: TRBJ2-1
CDR3: CASSLGQGLKKLFF; DNA: TGTGCCAGCAGTTTAGGGCAGGGACTTAAAAAACTGTTTTTT; V: TRBV28; length: 14; D: -; size: -; J: TRBJ1-4
CDR3: CASSLRQGVADTQYF; DNA: TGTGCCAGCAGCTTGAGACAGGGAGTGGCAGATACGCAGTATTTT; V: TRBV5-6; length: 15; D: TRBD1; size: -; J: TRBJ2-3
CDR3: CASSPTSATDTQYF; DNA: TGTGCCAGCAGCCCAACTAGCGCCACAGATACGCAGTATTTT; V: TRBV6-9; length: 14; D: TRBD2; size: -; J: TRBJ2-3
CDR3: CASTSTGRRTTEAFF; DNA: TGTGCCAGCACCTCTACGGGACGGAGGACCACTGAAGCTTTCTTT; V: TRBV28; length: 15; D: -; size: -; J: TRBJ1-1
CDR3: CASSTGTDSGNTIYF; DNA: TGTGCCAGTAGTACCGGGACGGATTCTGGAAACACCATATATTTT; V: TRBV19; length: 15; D: -; size: -; J: TRBJ1-3
CDR3: CASSYFPVPNTEAFF; DNA: TGTGCCAGCAGTTACTTCCCAGTACCTAACACTGAAGCTTTCTTT; V: TRBV6-5; length: 15; D: -; size: -; J: TRBJ1-1
CDR3: CASSFGTGVSPLHF; DNA: TGTGCCAGCAGTTTTGGGACAGGGGTTTCACCCCTCCACTTT; V: TRBV28; length: 14; D: TRBD1; size: -; J: TRBJ1-6
CDR3: CAALGHPNTEAFF; DNA: TGTGCCGCACTGGGACACCCGAACACTGAAGCTTTCTTT; V: TRBV30; length: 13; D: -; size: -; J: TRBJ1-1
CDR3: CASSQEEGTTGNTIYF; DNA: TGTGCCAGCAGCCAAGAAGAAGGGACGACAGGAAACACCATATATTTT; V: TRBV4-2; length: 16; D: -; size: -; J: TRBJ1-3
CDR3: CASSPLGQGAGEQYF; DNA: TGTGCCAGCAGTCCGCTCGGACAGGGGGCGGGGGAGCAGTACTTC; V: TRBV11-2; length: 15; D: TRBD1; size: -; J: TRBJ2-7
CDR3: CASSLQGSQDGGELFF; DNA: TGTGCCAGCAGCTTGCAGGGGTCCCAGGACGGCGGGGAGCTGTTTTTT; V: TRBV7-6; length: 16; D: -; size: -; J: TRBJ2-2
CDR3: CASSFAGGSTDTQYF; DNA: TGTGCCAGCAGCTTTGCGGGGGGGAGCACAGATACGCAGTATTTT; V: TRBV7-3; length: 15; D: TRBD2; size: -; J: TRBJ2-3
CDR3: CASSRSQTTQYF; DNA: TGTGCCAGCAGCCGTAGCCAGACTACGCAGTATTTT; V: TRBV11-2; length: 12; D: -; size: -; J: TRBJ2-3
CDR3: CASSTGQAEETQYF; DNA: TGCGCCAGCAGCACCGGACAGGCCGAGGAGACCCAGTACTTC; V: TRBV5-1; length: 14; D: TRBD1; size: -; J: TRBJ2-5
CDR3: CASSLDGTTGYTF; DNA: TGTGCCAGCAGCTTGGACGGGACAACTGGCTACACCTTC; V: TRBV5-4; length: 13; D: -; size: -; J: TRBJ1-2
CDR3: CASSLEVESGANVLTF; DNA: TGTGCCAGCAGCTTAGAGGTGGAGTCTGGGGCCAACGTCCTGACTTTC; V: TRBV7-6; length: 16; D: -; size: -; J: TRBJ2-6
CDR3: CASSGGQGYSPLHF; DNA: TGTGCCAGCAGCGGCGGACAGGGCTATTCACCCCTCCACTTT; V: TRBV9; length: 14; D: TRBD1; size: -; J: TRBJ1-6